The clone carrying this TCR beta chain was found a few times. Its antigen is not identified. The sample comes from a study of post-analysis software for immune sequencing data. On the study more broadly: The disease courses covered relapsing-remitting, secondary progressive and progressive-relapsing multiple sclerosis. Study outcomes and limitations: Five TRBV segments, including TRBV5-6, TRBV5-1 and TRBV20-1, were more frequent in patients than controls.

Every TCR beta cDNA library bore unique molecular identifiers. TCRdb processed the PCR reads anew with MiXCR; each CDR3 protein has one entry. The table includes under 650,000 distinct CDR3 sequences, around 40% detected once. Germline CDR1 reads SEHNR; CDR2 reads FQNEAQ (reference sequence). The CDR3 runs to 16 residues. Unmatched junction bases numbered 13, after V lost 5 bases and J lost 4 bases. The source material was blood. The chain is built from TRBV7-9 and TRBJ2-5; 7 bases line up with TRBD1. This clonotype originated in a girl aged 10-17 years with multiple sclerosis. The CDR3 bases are TGTGCCAGCAGCCCCGGAAGGGGGCGATGGAGAGAGACCCAGTACTTC. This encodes CASSPGRGRWRETQYF. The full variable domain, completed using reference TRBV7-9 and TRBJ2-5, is DTGVSQNPRHKITKRGQNVTFRCDPISEHNRLYWYRQTLGQGPEFLTYFQNEAQLEKSRLLSDRFSAERPKGSFSTLEIQRTEQGDSAMYLCASSPGRGRWRETQYFGPGTRLLVL.